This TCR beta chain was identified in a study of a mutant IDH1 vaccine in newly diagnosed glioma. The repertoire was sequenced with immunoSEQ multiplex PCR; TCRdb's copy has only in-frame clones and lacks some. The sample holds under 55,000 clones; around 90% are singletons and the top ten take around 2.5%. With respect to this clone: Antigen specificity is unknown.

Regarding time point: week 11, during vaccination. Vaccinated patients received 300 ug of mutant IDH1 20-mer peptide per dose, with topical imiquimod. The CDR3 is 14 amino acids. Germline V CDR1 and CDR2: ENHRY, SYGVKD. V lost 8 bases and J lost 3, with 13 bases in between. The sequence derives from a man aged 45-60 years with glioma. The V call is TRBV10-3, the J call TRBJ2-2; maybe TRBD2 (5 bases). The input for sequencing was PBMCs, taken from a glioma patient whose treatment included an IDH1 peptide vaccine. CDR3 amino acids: CAIGSMRDTGELFF. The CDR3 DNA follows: TGTGCCATCGGGTCCATGCGGGACACCGGGGAGCTGTTTTTT.